The count of the clone carrying this TCR beta chain is one. Its specificity is unknown. CDR3 size: 21 residues. Unmatched junction bases numbered 17, after V lost 3 bases and J lost 4 bases. CDR1 is LGHNT and CDR2 is FRNRAP in the germline V gene. The entry originates in a study of cytomegalovirus exposure and HLA in healthy donors. Regarding the study as a whole: The classifier reportedly diagnosed cytomegalovirus status with high specificity and sensitivity. In vitro confirmation showed three CMV-associated chains to be CMV antigen specific.

Among the donors, all were healthy bone marrow donors. The PCR had 60 Vbeta and 13 Jbeta primers. Clones were read by immunoSEQ multiplex PCR, and TCRdb kept only the in-frame ones, dropping some. The data contain about 140,000 clones, roughly 70% of them singletons. This clonotype was obtained from a male donor in good health and CMV-seronegative. This rearrangement joins TRBV12-5 to TRBJ2-1; 14 bases are shared with TRBD2. Specimen: PBMCs. The CDR3 region is CASGLPYPSGLAGEWYNEQFF. DNA for the CDR3: TGTGCTAGTGGTTTACCCTACCCCTCGGGACTAGCGGGAGAATGGTACAATGAGCAGTTCTTC.